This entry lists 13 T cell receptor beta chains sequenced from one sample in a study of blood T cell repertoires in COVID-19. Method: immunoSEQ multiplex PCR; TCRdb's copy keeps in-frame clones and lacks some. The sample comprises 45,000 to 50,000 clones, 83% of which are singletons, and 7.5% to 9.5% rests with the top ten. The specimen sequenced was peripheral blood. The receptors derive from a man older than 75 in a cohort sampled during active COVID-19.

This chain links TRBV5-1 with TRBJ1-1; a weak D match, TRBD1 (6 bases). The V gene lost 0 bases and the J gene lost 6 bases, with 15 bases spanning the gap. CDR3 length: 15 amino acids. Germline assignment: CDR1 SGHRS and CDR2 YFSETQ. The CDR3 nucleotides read TGCGCCAGCAGCTTGGAAGGGGGAAGGATGGCTGAAGCTTTCTTT. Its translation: CASSLEGGRMAEAFF.

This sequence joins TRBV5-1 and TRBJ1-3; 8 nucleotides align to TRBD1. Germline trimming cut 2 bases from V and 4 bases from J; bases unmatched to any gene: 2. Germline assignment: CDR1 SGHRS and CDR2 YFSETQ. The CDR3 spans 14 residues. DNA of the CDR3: TGCGCCAGCAGCTTCGGACAGGGAGGAAACACCATATATTTT. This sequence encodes CASSFGQGGNTIYF.

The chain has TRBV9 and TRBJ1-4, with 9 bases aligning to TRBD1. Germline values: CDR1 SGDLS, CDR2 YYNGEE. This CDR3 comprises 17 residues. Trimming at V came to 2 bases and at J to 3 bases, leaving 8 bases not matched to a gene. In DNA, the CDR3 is TGTGCCAGCAGCGTCCTAGGGACAGGGCTACCTAATGAAAAACTGTTTTTT. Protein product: CASSVLGTGLPNEKLFF.

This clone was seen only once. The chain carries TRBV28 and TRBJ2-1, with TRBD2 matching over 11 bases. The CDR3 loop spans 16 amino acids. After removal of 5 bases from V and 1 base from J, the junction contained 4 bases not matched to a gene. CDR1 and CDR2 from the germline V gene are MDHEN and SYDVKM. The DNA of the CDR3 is TGTGCCAGCAGTGAGACTAGCGGGGCATCCTACAATGAGCAGTTCTTC. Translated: CASSETSGASYNEQFF.

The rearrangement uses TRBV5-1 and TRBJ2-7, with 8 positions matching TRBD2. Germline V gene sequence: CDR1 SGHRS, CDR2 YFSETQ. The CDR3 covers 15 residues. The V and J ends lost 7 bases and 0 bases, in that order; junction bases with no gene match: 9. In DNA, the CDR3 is TGCGCCAGCTCCACTAGCGGTGGGAGCTCCTACGAGCAGTACTTC. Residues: CASSTSGGSSYEQYF.

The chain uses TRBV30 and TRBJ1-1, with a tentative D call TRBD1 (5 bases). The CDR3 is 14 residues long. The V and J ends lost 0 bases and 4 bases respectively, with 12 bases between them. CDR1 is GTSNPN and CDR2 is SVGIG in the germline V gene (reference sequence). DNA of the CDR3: TGTGCCTGGAGTGTGTACAGGCTTCGCACTGAAGCTTTCTTT. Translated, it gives CAWSVYRLRTEAFF. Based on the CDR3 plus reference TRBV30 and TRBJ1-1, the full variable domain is SQTIHQWPATLVQPVGSPLSLECTVEGTSNPNLYWYRQAAGRGLQLLFYSVGIGQISSEVPQNLSASRPQDRQFILSSKKLLLSDSGFYLCAWSVYRLRTEAFFGQGTRLTVV.

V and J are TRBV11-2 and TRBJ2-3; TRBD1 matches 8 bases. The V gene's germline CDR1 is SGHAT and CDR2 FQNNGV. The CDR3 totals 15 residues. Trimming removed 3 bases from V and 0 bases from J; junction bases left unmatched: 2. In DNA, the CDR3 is TGTGCCAGCAGCTTGACAGGGGACAGCACAGATACGCAGTATTTT. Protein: CASSLTGDSTDTQYF.

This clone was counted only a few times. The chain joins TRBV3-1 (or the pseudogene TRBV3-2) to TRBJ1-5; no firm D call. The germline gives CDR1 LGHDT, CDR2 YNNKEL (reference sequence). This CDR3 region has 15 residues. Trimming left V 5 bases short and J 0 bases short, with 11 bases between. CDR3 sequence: CASSSRSGSNQPQHF. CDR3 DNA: TGTGCCAGCAGCTCCCGTTCAGGTAGCAATCAGCCCCAGCATTTT.

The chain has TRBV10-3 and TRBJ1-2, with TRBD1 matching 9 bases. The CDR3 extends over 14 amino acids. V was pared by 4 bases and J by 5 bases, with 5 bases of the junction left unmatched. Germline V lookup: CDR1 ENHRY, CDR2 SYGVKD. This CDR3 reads CAISAQGAVYGYTF. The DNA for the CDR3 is TGTGCCATCAGTGCACAGGGGGCTGTATATGGCTACACCTTC.

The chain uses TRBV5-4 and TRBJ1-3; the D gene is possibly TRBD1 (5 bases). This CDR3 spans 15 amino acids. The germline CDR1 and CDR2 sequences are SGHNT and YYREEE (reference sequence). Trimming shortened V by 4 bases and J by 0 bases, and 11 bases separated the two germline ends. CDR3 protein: CASSGGLSSGNTIYF. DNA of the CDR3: TGTGCCAGCAGCGGGGGACTTAGCTCTGGAAACACCATATATTTT.

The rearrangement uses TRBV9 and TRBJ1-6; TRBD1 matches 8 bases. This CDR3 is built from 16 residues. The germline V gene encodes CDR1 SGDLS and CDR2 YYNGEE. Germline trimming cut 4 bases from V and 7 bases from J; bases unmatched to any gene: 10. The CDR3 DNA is TGTGCCAGCAGCTACGGACAGGGCCCTACAAATTCACCCCTCCACTTT. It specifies CASSYGQGPTNSPLHF.

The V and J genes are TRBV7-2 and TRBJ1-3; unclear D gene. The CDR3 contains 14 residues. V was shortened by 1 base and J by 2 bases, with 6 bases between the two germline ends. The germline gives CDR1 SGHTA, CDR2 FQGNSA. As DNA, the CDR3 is TGTGCCAGCAGCTTAGGAGGTACTGGAAACACCATATATTTT. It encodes CASSLGGTGNTIYF.

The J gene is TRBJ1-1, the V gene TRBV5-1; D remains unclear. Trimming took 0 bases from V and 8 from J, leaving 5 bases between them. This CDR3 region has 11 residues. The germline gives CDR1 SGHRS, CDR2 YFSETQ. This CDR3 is CASSLDFEAFF. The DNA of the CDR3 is TGCGCCAGCAGCTTGGACTTCGAAGCTTTCTTT.